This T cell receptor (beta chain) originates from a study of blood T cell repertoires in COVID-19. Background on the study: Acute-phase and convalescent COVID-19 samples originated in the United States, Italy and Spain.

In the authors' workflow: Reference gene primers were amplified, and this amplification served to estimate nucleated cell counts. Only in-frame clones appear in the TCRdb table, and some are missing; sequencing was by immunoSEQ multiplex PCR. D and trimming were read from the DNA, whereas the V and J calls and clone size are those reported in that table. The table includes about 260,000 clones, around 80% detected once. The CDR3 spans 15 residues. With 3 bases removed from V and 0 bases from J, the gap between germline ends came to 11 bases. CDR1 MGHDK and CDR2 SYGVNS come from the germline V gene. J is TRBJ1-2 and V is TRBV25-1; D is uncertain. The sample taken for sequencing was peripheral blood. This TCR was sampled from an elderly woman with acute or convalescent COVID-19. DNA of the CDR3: TGTGCCAGCAGTGATACGGGTCGGGCTAACTATGGCTACACCTTC. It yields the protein CASSDTGRANYGYTF.